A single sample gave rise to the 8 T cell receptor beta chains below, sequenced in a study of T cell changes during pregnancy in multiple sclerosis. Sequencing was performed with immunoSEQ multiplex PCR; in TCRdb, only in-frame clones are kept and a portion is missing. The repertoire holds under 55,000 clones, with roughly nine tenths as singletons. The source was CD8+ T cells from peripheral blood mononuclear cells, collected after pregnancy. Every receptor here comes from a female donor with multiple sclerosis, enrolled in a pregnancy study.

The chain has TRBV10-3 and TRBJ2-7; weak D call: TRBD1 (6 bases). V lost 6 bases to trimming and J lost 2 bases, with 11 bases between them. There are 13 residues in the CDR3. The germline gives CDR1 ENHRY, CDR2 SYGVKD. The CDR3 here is CAISDRFPYEQYF. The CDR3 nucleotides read TGTGCCATCAGCGACAGGTTTCCCTACGAGCAGTACTTC.

CDR3: CASSSGQEFYEQYF. CDR3 nucleotides: TGTGCCAGCAGCTCGGGACAGGAGTTCTACGAGCAGTACTTC. The chain is built from TRBV9 and TRBJ2-7; TRBD1 matches 8 bases. There are 14 residues in the CDR3. From germline, CDR1 is SGDLS and CDR2 YYNGEE. The trim removed 4 bases at V and 3 bases at J, leaving 6 bases unmatched. The full variable domain, rest sourced from reference TRBV9 and TRBJ2-7, is DSGVTQTPKHLITATGQRVTLRCSPRSGDLSVYWYQQSLDQGLQFLIQYYNGEERAKGNILERFSAQQFPDLHSELNLSSLELGDSALYFCASSSGQEFYEQYFGPGTRLTVT.

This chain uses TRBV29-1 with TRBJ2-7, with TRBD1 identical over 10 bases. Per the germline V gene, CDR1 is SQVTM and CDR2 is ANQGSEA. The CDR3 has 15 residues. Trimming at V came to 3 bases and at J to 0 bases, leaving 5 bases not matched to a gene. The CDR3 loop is CSVEIWDRGSYEQYF. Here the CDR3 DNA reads TGCAGCGTTGAGATCTGGGACAGGGGCTCCTACGAGCAGTACTTC.

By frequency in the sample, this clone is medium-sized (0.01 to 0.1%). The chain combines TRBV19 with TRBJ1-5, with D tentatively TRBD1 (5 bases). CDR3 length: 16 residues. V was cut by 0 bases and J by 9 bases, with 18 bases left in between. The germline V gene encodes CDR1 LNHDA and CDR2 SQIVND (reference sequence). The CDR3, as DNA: TGTGCCAGTAGTATAGACGGGACTGCCTTCCTGCGGCCCCAGCATTTT. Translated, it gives CASSIDGTAFLRPQHF.

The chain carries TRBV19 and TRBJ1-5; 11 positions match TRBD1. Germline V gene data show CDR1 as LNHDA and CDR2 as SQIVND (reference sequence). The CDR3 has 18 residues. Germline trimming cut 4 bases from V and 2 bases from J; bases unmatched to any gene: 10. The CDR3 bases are TGTGCCAGTAGTAGCAGGACAGGGGGCATTAATGGCAATCAGCCCCAGCATTTT. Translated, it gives CASSSRTGGINGNQPQHF.

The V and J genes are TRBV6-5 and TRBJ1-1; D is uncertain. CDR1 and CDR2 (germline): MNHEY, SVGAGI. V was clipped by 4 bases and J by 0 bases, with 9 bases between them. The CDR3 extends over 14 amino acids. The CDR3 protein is CASSSYRLNTEAFF. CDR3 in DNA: TGTGCCAGCAGTTCCTACAGATTGAACACTGAAGCTTTCTTT.

The DNA of the CDR3 is TGTGCCAGCAGCCAAGAGGGACATCCCCAGCATTTT. Amino acid sequence: CASSQEGHPQHF. The genes are TRBV14 and TRBJ1-5; a weak D match, TRBD1 (6 bases). The V end was cut by 0 bases, the J end by 10 bases, with 7 bases between. Per the germline V gene, CDR1 is SGHDN and CDR2 is FVKESK. The CDR3 is 12 residues long.

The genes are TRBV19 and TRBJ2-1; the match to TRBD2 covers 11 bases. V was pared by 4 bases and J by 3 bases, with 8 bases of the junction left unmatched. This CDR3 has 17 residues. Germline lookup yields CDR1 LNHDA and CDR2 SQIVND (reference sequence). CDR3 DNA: TGTGCCAGTAGTACGCTACTAGCGGGGGACAACTACAATGAGCAGTTCTTC. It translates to CASSTLLAGDNYNEQFF.